The clone carrying this T cell receptor beta chain was seen once. The source of the sample is a study of blood T cell repertoires in COVID-19. Study-level background: Acute-phase and convalescent COVID-19 samples originated in the United States, Italy and Spain.

Original methodology: Nucleated cell number was recorded as an estimate derived from reference gene primer amplification. Profiled with immunoSEQ multiplex PCR; TCRdb holds only in-frame clones, not every one. That table gives V, J and clone size, and the DNA gave D and trimming. Of about 140,000 clones in the sample, 77% were seen once. Trimming took 2 bases from V and 0 from J, leaving 10 bases between them. Germline assignment: CDR1 MGHRA and CDR2 YSYEKL. This CDR3 is 16 amino acids long. The sample taken for sequencing was peripheral blood. V gene TRBV4-1 combines with J gene TRBJ1-4; D unresolved. This TCR derives from a woman between 45 and 65 years old with active or convalescent COVID-19. CDR3 in DNA: TGCGCCAGCAGCCAAAACACGGACTCAACTAATGAAAAACTGTTTTTT. It encodes CASSQNTDSTNEKLFF.